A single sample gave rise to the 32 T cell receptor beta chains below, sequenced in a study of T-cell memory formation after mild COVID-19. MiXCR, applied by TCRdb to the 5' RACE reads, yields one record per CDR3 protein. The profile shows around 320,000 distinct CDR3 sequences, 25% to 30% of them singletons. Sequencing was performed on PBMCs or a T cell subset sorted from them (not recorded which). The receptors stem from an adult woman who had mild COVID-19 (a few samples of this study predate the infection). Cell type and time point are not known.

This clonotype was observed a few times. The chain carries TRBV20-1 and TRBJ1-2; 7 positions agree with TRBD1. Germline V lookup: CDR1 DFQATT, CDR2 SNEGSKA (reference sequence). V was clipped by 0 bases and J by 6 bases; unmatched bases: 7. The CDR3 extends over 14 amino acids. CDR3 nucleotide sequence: TGCAGTGCTAGAGATGCCAGGGGGGGAGATGGCTACACCTTC. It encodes CSARDARGGDGYTF.

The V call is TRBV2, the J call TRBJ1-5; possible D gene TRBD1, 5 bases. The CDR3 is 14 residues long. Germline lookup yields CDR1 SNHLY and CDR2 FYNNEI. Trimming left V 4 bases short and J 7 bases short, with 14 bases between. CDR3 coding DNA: TGTGCCAGCAGTGTCGTCAGGGTCGGGCAGCCCCAGCATTTT. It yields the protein CASSVVRVGQPQHF.

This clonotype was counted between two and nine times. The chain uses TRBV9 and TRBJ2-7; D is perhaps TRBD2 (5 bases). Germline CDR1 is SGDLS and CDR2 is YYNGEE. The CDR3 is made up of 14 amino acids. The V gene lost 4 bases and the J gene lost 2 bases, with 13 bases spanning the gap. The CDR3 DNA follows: TGTGCCAGCAGCCCTACCCCCGGGACCTACGAGCAGTACTTC. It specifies CASSPTPGTYEQYF.

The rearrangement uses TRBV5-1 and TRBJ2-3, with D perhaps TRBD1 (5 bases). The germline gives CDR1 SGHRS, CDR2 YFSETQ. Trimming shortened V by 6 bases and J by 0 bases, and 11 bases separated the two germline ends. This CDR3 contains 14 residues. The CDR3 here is CASKVAGSTDTQYF. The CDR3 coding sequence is TGCGCCAGCAAGGTGGCAGGGAGCACAGATACGCAGTATTTT.

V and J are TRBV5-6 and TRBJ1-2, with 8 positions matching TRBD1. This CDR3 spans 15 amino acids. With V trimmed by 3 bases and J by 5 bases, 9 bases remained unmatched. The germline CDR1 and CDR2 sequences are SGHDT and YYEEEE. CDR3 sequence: CASSWGQDGFYGYTF. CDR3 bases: TGTGCCAGCAGCTGGGGACAGGACGGCTTTTATGGCTACACCTTC.

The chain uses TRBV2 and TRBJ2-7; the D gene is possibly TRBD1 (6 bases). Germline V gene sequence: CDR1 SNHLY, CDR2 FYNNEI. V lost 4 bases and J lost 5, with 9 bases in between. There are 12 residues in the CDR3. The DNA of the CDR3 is TGTGCCAGCAGTGGGGACACCCACGAGCAGTACTTC. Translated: CASSGDTHEQYF.

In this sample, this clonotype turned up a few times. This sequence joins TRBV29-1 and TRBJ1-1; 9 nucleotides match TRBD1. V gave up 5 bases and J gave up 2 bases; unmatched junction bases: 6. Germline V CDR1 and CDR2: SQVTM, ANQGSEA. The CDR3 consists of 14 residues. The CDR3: CSVRDRVLNTEAFF. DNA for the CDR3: TGCAGCGTTCGGGACAGGGTCCTCAACACTGAAGCTTTCTTT. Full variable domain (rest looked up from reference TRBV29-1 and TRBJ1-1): SAVISQKPSRDICQRGTSLTIQCQVDSQVTMMFWYRQQPGQSLTLIATANQGSEATYESGFVIDKFPISRPNLTFSTLTVSNMSPEDSSIYLCSVRDRVLNTEAFFGQGTRLTVV.

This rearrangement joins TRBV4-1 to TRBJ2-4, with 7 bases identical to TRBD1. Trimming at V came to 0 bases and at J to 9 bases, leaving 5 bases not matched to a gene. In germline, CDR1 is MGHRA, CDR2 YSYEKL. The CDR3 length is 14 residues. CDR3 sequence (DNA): TGCGCCAGCAGCCAAGAGGACAGGCGCGGCATTCAGTACTTC. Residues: CASSQEDRRGIQYF.

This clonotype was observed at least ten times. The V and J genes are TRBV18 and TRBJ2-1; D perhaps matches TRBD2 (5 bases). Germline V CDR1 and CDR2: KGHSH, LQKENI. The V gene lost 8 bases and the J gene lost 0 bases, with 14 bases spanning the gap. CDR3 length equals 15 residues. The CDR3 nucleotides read TGTGCCAGCAGCCCACGGGGTAGCTCCTACAATGAGCAGTTCTTC. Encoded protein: CASSPRGSSYNEQFF.

CDR3 sequence: CASSLATGTGGSPLHF. CDR3 sequence (DNA): TGTGCCAGCAGCTTAGCAACCGGGACAGGGGGCTCACCCCTCCACTTT. V is TRBV7-9 and J is TRBJ1-6; 12 bases agree with TRBD1. V shed 0 bases and J 10 bases; nucleotides not matched to a gene: 4. The CDR3 length is 16 residues. CDR1 is SEHNR and CDR2 is FQNEAQ in the germline V gene (reference sequence).

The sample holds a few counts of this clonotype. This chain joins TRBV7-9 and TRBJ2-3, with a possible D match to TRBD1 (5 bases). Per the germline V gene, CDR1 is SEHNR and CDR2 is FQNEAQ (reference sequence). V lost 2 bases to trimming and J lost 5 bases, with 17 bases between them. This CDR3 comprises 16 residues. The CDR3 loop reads CASSLTGQGGQDTQYF. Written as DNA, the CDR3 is TGTGCCAGCAGCTTAACCGGGCAGGGCGGACAAGATACGCAGTATTTT.

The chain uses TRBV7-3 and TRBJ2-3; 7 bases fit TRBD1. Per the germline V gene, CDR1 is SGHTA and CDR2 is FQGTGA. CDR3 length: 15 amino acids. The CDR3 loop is CGATGSKPFTDTQYF. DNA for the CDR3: TGTGGAGCGACAGGGTCTAAGCCCTTCACAGATACGCAGTATTTT.

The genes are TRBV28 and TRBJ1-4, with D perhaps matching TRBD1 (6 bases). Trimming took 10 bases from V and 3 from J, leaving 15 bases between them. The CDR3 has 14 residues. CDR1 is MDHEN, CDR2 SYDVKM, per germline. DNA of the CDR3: TGTGCCATCCTACAGGGTCCGCCTAATGAAAAACTGTTTTTT. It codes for CAILQGPPNEKLFF.

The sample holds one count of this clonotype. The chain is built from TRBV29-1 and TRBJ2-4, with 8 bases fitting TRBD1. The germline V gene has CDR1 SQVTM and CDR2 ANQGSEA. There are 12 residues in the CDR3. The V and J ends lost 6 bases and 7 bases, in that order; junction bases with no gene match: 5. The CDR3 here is CSVLRTGNIQYF. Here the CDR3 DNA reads TGCAGCGTCTTAAGGACAGGGAACATTCAGTACTTC. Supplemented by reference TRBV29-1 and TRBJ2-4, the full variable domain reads SAVISQKPSRDICQRGTSLTIQCQVDSQVTMMFWYRQQPGQSLTLIATANQGSEATYESGFVIDKFPISRPNLTFSTLTVSNMSPEDSSIYLCSVLRTGNIQYFGAGTRLSVL.

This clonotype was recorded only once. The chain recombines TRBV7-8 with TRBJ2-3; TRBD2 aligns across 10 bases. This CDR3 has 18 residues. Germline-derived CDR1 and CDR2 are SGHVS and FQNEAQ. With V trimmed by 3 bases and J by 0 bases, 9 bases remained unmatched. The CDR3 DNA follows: TGTGCCAGCAGCTTTGGAGCGGGGGGGCTTTTTAGCACAGATACGCAGTATTTT. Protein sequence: CASSFGAGGLFSTDTQYF.

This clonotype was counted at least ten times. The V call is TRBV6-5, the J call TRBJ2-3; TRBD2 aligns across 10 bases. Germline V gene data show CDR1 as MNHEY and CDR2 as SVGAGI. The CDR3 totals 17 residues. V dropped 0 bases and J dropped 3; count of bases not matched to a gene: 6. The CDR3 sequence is CASSYSVVAGGTDTQYF. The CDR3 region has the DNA TGTGCCAGCAGTTACTCGGTGGTAGCGGGGGGAACAGATACGCAGTATTTT.

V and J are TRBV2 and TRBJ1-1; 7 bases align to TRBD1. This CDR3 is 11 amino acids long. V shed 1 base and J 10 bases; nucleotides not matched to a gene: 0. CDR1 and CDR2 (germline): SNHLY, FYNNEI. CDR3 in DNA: TGTGCCAGCAGTGAAGGGACAGGAGCTTTCTTT. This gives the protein CASSEGTGAFF.

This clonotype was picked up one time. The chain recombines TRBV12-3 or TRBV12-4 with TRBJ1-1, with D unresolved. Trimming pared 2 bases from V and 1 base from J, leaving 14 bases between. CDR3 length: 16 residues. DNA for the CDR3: TGTGCCAGCAGTTTAAGGGCCAAGGGAAGGAACACTGAAGCTTTCTTT. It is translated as CASSLRAKGRNTEAFF.

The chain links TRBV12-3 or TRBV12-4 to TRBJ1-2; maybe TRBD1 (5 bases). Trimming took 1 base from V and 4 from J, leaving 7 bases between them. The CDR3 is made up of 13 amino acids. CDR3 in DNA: TGTGCCAGCAGTTTAGGGACACGCTATGGCTACACCTTC. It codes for CASSLGTRYGYTF.

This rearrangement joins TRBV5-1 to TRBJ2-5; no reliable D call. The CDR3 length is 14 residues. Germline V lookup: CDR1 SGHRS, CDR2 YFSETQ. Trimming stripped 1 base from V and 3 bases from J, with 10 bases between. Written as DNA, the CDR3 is TGCGCCAGCAGCTTGAATCGACACAAAGAGACCCAGTACTTC. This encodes CASSLNRHKETQYF.

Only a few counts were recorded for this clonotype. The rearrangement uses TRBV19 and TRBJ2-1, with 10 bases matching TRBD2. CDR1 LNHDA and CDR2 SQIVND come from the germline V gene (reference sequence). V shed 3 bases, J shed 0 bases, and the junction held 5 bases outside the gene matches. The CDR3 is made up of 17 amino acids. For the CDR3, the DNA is TGTGCCAGTAGTATGCAGCGGGGGGGCAGCTCCTACAATGAGCAGTTCTTC. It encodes CASSMQRGGSSYNEQFF.

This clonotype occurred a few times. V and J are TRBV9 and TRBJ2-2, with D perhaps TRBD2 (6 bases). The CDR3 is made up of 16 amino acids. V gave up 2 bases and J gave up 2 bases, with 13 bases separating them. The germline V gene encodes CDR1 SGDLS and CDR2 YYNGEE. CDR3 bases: TGTGCCAGCAGCGTCGATAGCGGAATTAACACCGGGGAGCTGTTTTTT. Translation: CASSVDSGINTGELFF. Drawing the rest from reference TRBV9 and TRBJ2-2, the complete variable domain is DSGVTQTPKHLITATGQRVTLRCSPRSGDLSVYWYQQSLDQGLQFLIQYYNGEERAKGNILERFSAQQFPDLHSELNLSSLELGDSALYFCASSVDSGINTGELFFGEGSRLTVL.

The DNA of the CDR3 is TGTGCCAGCAGACACTTCCGGGACACTGAAGCTTTCTTT. Encoded protein: CASRHFRDTEAFF. The chain links TRBV3-1 to TRBJ1-1; D remains ambiguous. Trimming left V 6 bases short and J 3 bases short, with 11 bases between. Germline lookup yields CDR1 LGHDT and CDR2 YNNKEL (reference sequence). The CDR3 covers 13 residues.

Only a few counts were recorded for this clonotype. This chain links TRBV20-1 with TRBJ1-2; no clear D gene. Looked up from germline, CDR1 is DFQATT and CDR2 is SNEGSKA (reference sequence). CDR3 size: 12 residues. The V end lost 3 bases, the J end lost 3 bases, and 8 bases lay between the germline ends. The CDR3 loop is CSASPEDYGYTF. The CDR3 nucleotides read TGCAGTGCTAGCCCAGAGGACTATGGCTACACCTTC.

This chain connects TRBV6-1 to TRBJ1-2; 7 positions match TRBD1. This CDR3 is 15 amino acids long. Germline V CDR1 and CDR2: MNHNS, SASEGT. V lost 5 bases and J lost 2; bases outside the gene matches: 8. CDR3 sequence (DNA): TGTGCCAGCAGTAACCTGGACAGGTCGAACTATGGCTACACCTTC. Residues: CASSNLDRSNYGYTF.

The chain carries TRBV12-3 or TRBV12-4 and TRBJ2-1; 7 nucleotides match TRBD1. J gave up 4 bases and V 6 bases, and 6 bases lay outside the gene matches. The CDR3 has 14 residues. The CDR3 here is CASRPTGSYNEQFF. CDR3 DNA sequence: TGTGCCAGCAGGCCGACAGGGTCGTACAATGAGCAGTTCTTC.

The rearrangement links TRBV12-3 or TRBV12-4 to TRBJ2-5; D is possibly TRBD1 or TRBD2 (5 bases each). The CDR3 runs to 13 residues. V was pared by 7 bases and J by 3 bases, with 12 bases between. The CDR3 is CASKEDTEETQYF. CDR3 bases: TGTGCCAGCAAGGAGGACACCGAAGAGACCCAGTACTTC.

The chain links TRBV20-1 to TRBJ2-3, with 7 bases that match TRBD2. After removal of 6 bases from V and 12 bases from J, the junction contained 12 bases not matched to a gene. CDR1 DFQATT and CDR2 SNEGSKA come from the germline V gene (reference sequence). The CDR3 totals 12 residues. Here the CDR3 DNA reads TGCAGTGCAATGTCTAGCGGAACCCGACAGTATTTT. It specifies CSAMSSGTRQYF.

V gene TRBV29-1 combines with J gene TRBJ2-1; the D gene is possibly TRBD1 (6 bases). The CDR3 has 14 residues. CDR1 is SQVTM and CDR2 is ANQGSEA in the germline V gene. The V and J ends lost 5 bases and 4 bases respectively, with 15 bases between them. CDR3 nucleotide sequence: TGCAGCGTTCAGCGGCCACAGGGTTACAATGAGCAGTTCTTC. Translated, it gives CSVQRPQGYNEQFF.

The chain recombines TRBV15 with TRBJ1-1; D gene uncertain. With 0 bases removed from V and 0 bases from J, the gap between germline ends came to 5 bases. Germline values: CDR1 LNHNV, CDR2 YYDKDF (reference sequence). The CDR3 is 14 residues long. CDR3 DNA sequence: TGTGCCACCAGCAGAGATCTGTTGAACACTGAAGCTTTCTTT. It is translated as CATSRDLLNTEAFF.

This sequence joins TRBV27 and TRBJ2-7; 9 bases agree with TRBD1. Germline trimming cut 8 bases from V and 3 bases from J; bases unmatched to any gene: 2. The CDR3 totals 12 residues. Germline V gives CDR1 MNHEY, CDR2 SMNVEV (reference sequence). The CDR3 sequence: CASRQGDYEQYF. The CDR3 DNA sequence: TGTGCCAGCCGACAGGGGGACTACGAGCAGTACTTC.

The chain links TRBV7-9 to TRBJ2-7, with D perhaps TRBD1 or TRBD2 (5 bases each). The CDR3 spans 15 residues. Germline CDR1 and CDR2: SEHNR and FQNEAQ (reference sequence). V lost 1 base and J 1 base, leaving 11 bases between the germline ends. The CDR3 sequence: CASSLGRDPSYEQYF. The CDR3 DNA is TGTGCCAGCAGCTTAGGCCGGGACCCGTCCTACGAGCAGTACTTC.